One and the same sample provided the 31 T cell receptor beta chains below, sequenced in a study of beta chain features in type 1 diabetes. General study findings and limits: Shorter TCRB CDR3s, moderately but significantly so, were found in Type 1 diabetes patients in all four CD4+ subsets.

Which antigens these TCRs recognize remains unknown. Reverse transcribing all isolated RNA meant expressed TCRB transcripts were sequenced. Only in-frame clones appear in the TCRdb table, and some are missing; sequencing was by immunoSEQ multiplex PCR. The sample consists of about 160,000 clones, roughly 60% of them appearing once. Sequenced: naive CD4+ T cells from blood. These receptors were obtained from a man between 25 and 39 years old with type 1 diabetes.

The V gene is TRBV2, the J gene TRBJ2-3; the D call may be TRBD1 or TRBD2 (5 bases each). The V gene lost 2 bases and the J gene lost 1 base, with 7 bases spanning the gap. In germline, CDR1 is SNHLY, CDR2 FYNNEI. The CDR3 is made up of 14 amino acids. The CDR3 coding sequence is TGTGCCAGCAGTGAATTGGGGGGCACAGATACGCAGTATTTT. It translates to CASSELGGTDTQYF.

The chain links TRBV5-6 to TRBJ2-4; 8 bases agree with TRBD2. With V trimmed by 4 bases and J by 14 bases, 5 bases remained unmatched. CDR1 and CDR2 (germline): SGHDT, YYEEEE. The CDR3 contains 11 residues. CDR3 coding DNA: TGTGCCAGCAGCGGCCACGGGAGGGAGTACTTC. As protein: CASSGHGREYF. The whole variable domain, remainder taken from reference TRBV5-6 and TRBJ2-4, is DAGVTQSPTHLIKTRGQQVTLRCSPKSGHDTVSWYQQALGQGPQFIFQYYEEEERQRGNFPDRFSGHQFPNYSSELNVNALLLGDSALYLCASSGHGREYFGAGTRLSVL.

For the CDR3, the DNA is TGTGCCAGCAGCTTAGAGGGGACAGGGCGCACAGATACGCAGTATTTT. It yields the protein CASSLEGTGRTDTQYF. The chain uses TRBV7-9 and TRBJ2-3; TRBD1 matches 9 bases. The CDR3 consists of 16 residues. V trimming: 1 base; J trimming: 1 base; junction bases outside the gene matches: 3. The germline CDR1 and CDR2 sequences are SEHNR and FQNEAQ (reference sequence). The full variable domain, completed using reference TRBV7-9 and TRBJ2-3, is DTGVSQNPRHKITKRGQNVTFRCDPISEHNRLYWYRQTLGQGPEFLTYFQNEAQLEKSRLLSDRFSAERPKGSFSTLEIQRTEQGDSAMYLCASSLEGTGRTDTQYFGPGTRLTVL.

The rearrangement links TRBV9 to TRBJ2-1; unclear D gene. CDR3 size: 15 residues. Germline CDR1 SGDLS, CDR2 YYNGEE. V was pared by 6 bases and J by 6 bases, with 19 bases between. CDR3 coding DNA: TGTGCCAGCACCCCCGTGGGGTACGGGCTCAATGAGCAGTTCTTC. Residues: CASTPVGYGLNEQFF.

The chain is built from TRBV29-1 and TRBJ1-2; no clear D gene. Germline V gene data show CDR1 as SQVTM and CDR2 as ANQGSEA. This CDR3 region has 9 residues. The CDR3 DNA reads TGCAGTATTGACGACGGCTACACCTTC. Its translation is CSIDDGYTF.

This clone was picked up a small number of times. The chain combines TRBV7-2 with TRBJ2-5, with a tentative D call TRBD2 (6 bases). Trimming left V 6 bases short and J 3 bases short, with 14 bases between. There are 14 residues in the CDR3. Germline V gene lookup returns CDR1 SGHTA and CDR2 FQGNSA. The CDR3: CASSFGGGEETQYF. Written as DNA, the CDR3 is TGTGCCAGCAGTTTTGGTGGCGGGGAAGAGACCCAGTACTTC.

A few counts support this clone. V gene TRBV6-5 combines with J gene TRBJ2-3; D ambiguous. This CDR3 has 16 amino acids. V gave up 2 bases and J gave up 6 bases, with 18 bases separating them. The germline V gene has CDR1 MNHEY and CDR2 SVGAGI. CDR3 residues: CASSYQPALGTDTQYF. The CDR3 DNA reads as TGTGCCAGCAGTTACCAGCCGGCGCTCGGAACGGATACGCAGTATTTT.

The rearrangement joins TRBV13 to TRBJ1-6, with D perhaps matching TRBD1 (5 bases). Germline CDR1 and CDR2: PRHDT and FYEKMQ (reference sequence). This CDR3 has 13 residues. V gave up 6 bases and J gave up 9 bases, with 12 bases separating them. As DNA, the CDR3 is TGTGCCAGCAGTCAGGGACGGACTTCACCCCTCCACTTT. Translating gives CASSQGRTSPLHF.

This clone has just one count. The CDR3 DNA follows: TGTGCCAGCAGTGACAGCATGAGACCCTACGAGCAGTACTTC. Protein product: CASSDSMRPYEQYF. The chain recombines TRBV2 with TRBJ2-7; no clear D. The germline V and J ends were trimmed by 3 bases and 2 bases, with 11 bases remaining between them. This CDR3 has 14 residues. CDR1 is SNHLY and CDR2 is FYNNEI in the germline V gene.

This chain links TRBV4-3 with TRBJ2-3, with 7 nucleotides matching TRBD2. The CDR3 has 14 amino acids. CDR1 is LGHNA, CDR2 YSLEER, per germline. V lost 4 bases, J lost 2 bases, and 3 bases stayed unmatched. The CDR3 DNA sequence: TGCGCCAGCAGCCGTGGGGGGGACACAGATACGCAGTATTTT. This encodes CASSRGGDTDTQYF.

The chain combines TRBV10-3 with TRBJ2-4; 9 bases are a match to TRBD2. CDR1 is ENHRY and CDR2 is SYGVKD in the germline V gene. The CDR3 runs 17 residues. The J segment lost 0 bases and the V segment lost 2 bases, leaving 5 bases of the junction unmatched. The CDR3 sequence: CAISETSGSLAKNIQYF. The CDR3 DNA reads TGTGCCATCAGTGAGACTAGCGGGTCCCTAGCCAAAAACATTCAGTACTTC.

This clone was counted once. The chain couples TRBV2 to TRBJ2-5, with no clear D. Between the trimmed V and J ends, which lost 11 bases and 5 bases, there was a span of 21 bases. CDR3 length equals 14 residues. Germline values: CDR1 SNHLY, CDR2 FYNNEI. The CDR3 loop reads CADQQSHAAETQYF. CDR3 bases: TGTGCCGACCAGCAGTCCCACGCCGCGGAGACCCAGTACTTC.

V and J are TRBV29-1 and TRBJ2-3; D not resolved. This CDR3 spans 12 amino acids. Germline CDR1 SQVTM, CDR2 ANQGSEA. The V end was cut by 7 bases, the J end by 4 bases, with 12 bases between. In DNA form, the CDR3 reads TGCAGCGGTGCTGCGTGGGCAGATACGCAGTATTTT. Residues: CSGAAWADTQYF.

This clone was observed once. This chain connects TRBV7-2 to TRBJ2-3; 9 bases line up with TRBD2. In germline, CDR1 is SGHTA, CDR2 FQGNSA. J was trimmed by 2 bases and V by 6 bases; bases with no gene match: 9. The CDR3 has 16 residues. CDR3 sequence reads: CASRQAGGRATDTQYF. The CDR3 DNA follows: TGTGCCAGCAGGCAAGCGGGGGGCCGGGCCACAGATACGCAGTATTTT.

The CDR3 DNA sequence: TGCGCCAGCAGCTTGGAGGGACAGGGGAATGAGCAGTTCTTC. It is translated as CASSLEGQGNEQFF. The rearrangement links TRBV5-1 to TRBJ2-1, with 10 bases lining up with TRBD1. V was clipped by 0 bases and J by 7 bases; unmatched bases: 1. This CDR3 region has 14 residues. Germline lookup yields CDR1 SGHRS and CDR2 YFSETQ.

The genes are TRBV10-2 and TRBJ1-5, with unresolved D. The CDR3 runs 15 residues. Trimming took 1 base from V and 5 from J, leaving 12 bases between them. Germline V gene data show CDR1 as WSHSY and CDR2 as SAAADI. In DNA form, the CDR3 reads TGCGCCAGCAGTGAGTACGCCGGCAGGTATCAGCCCCAGCATTTT. The encoded protein is CASSEYAGRYQPQHF.

J is TRBJ1-2 and V is TRBV28; 7 positions agree with TRBD1. Per the germline V gene, CDR1 is MDHEN and CDR2 is SYDVKM. The CDR3 extends over 13 amino acids. V shed 5 bases, J shed 4 bases, and the junction held 4 bases outside the gene matches. The CDR3 nucleotides are TGTGCCAGCAGTACCCAGGGGGTCTATGGCTACACCTTC. Amino acid sequence: CASSTQGVYGYTF.

The chain uses TRBV30 and TRBJ1-2; D is unclear. The V end lost 2 bases, the J end lost 4 bases, and 5 bases lay between the germline ends. Germline CDR1 and CDR2: GTSNPN and SVGIG (reference sequence). This CDR3 has 11 residues. The CDR3 is CAWSRLYGYTF. The DNA of the CDR3 is TGTGCCTGGAGTCGCCTCTATGGCTACACCTTC.

V gene TRBV7-2 combines with J gene TRBJ2-3, with 8 bases matching TRBD1. Germline V gene data show CDR1 as SGHTA and CDR2 as FQGNSA. This CDR3 has 14 residues. V gave up 0 bases and J gave up 14 bases; unmatched junction bases: 10. This CDR3 is CASSLASGTGTTYF. In nucleotides, the CDR3 is TGTGCCAGCAGCTTAGCCTCCGGGACAGGAACAACGTATTTT.

This rearrangement joins TRBV5-6 to TRBJ2-4, with a possible D match to TRBD2 (5 bases). V was trimmed by 4 bases and J by 2 bases, leaving 10 bases between them. CDR1 is SGHDT, CDR2 YYEEEE, per germline. The CDR3 has 14 amino acids. The DNA of the CDR3 is TGTGCCAGCAGCGCCCCGGGAACCAAAAACATTCAGTACTTC. Its translation is CASSAPGTKNIQYF.

V and J are TRBV23-1 and TRBJ1-2, with D uncertain. TRBV23-1 falls under the ORF class, with uncertain function. With 4 bases removed from V and 3 bases from J, the gap between germline ends came to 6 bases. CDR3 size: 12 residues. The CDR3 loop is CASSPSDYGYTF. The DNA for the CDR3 is TGCGCCAGCAGTCCATCAGACTATGGCTACACCTTC.

This clone was counted only a few times. J is TRBJ1-2 and V is TRBV30; D uncertain. CDR3 length equals 12 residues. CDR1 is GTSNPN, CDR2 SVGIG, per germline (reference sequence). V was clipped by 3 bases and J by 1 base, with 6 bases between them. The CDR3 region is CAWSPNNYGYTF. The DNA for the CDR3 is TGTGCCTGGAGCCCTAATAACTATGGCTACACCTTC.

The chain combines TRBV29-1 with TRBJ2-2; possible D gene TRBD2, 6 bases. The CDR3 has 14 residues. Per the germline V gene, CDR1 is SQVTM and CDR2 is ANQGSEA. The V and J ends lost 6 bases and 5 bases respectively, with 16 bases between them. CDR3 nucleotide sequence: TGCAGCGTGGGGCCGGGACTTGGTACCGGGGAGCTGTTTTTT. Translated: CSVGPGLGTGELFF.

This clone was counted a few times. The chain recombines TRBV18 with TRBJ2-1; D remains ambiguous. V was cut by 5 bases and J by 8 bases, with 13 bases left in between. The germline V gene encodes CDR1 KGHSH and CDR2 LQKENI. This CDR3 is built from 13 residues. The CDR3 loop is CASSSRASDEQFF. In nucleotides, the CDR3 is TGTGCCAGCTCATCCCGGGCCAGTGATGAGCAGTTCTTC.

This clone has just a few counts. The V and J genes are TRBV5-1 and TRBJ2-2; D not resolved. The V end was cut by 2 bases, the J end by 0 bases, with 5 bases between. This CDR3 is 14 amino acids long. The germline CDR1 and CDR2 sequences are SGHRS and YFSETQ. CDR3 in amino acids: CASSFSPNTGELFF. CDR3 DNA sequence: TGCGCCAGCAGCTTCTCACCGAACACCGGGGAGCTGTTTTTT.

This chain links TRBV4-3 with TRBJ1-2; D is possibly TRBD1 (5 bases). Germline CDR1 reads LGHNA; CDR2 reads YSLEER. The CDR3 has 15 amino acids. V lost 0 bases and J lost 5, with 13 bases in between. The CDR3 loop reads CASSQDRQGRYGYTF. The CDR3 coding sequence is TGCGCCAGCAGCCAAGATAGGCAGGGCCGGTATGGCTACACCTTC.

As to this clone: The germline gene is not matched at one end of the junction; a read error may be the cause. The J gene is TRBJ1-2, the V gene TRBV29-1; D possibly corresponds to TRBD1 (5 bases). The CDR3 sequence is 8 residues long. Per germline, CDR1 SQVTM and CDR2 ANQGSEA. The CDR3, as DNA: TGCAGCGTTGAACAGGGCGCCTTC. Amino acid sequence: CSVEQGAF. Together with reference TRBV29-1 and TRBJ1-2, the CDR3 gives the full variable domain: SAVISQKPSRDICQRGTSLTIQCQVDSQVTMMFWYRQQPGQSLTLIATANQGSEATYESGFVIDKFPISRPNLTFSTLTVSNMSPEDSSIYLCSVEQGAFGSGTRLTVV.

The V and J genes are TRBV9 and TRBJ2-5, with D possibly TRBD2 on 5 matching bases. Germline V CDR1 and CDR2: SGDLS, YYNGEE. The CDR3 extends over 13 amino acids. Trimming removed 3 bases at V and 5 bases at J, with 11 bases between. For the CDR3, the DNA is TGTGCCAGCAGCGCTAGCTGGGAGGAGACCCAGTACTTC. This codes for CASSASWEETQYF.

This clone appeared a few times. J is TRBJ1-1 and V is TRBV30; D remains unclear. This CDR3 has 12 residues. CDR1 is GTSNPN, CDR2 SVGIG, per germline (reference sequence). V lost 4 bases and J lost 0, with 6 bases in between. The CDR3 protein is CAWNSLNTEAFF. The CDR3 nucleotides are TGTGCCTGGAACAGCTTGAACACTGAAGCTTTCTTT.

The V call is TRBV4-1, the J call TRBJ2-7; D may be TRBD1 (5 bases). Germline values: CDR1 MGHRA, CDR2 YSYEKL. Trimming stripped 0 bases from V and 5 bases from J, with 11 bases between. CDR3 length: 14 residues. CDR3 residues: CASSQDPRADEQYF. For the CDR3, the DNA is TGCGCCAGCAGCCAAGATCCCAGGGCCGACGAGCAGTACTTC.

The chain couples TRBV4-3 to TRBJ2-5; the match to TRBD2 covers 12 bases. V lost 5 bases to trimming and J lost 5 bases; unmatched junction nucleotides: 9. This CDR3 comprises 16 residues. Germline V gene data show CDR1 as LGHNA and CDR2 as YSLEER. CDR3 amino acids: CASSSYSGTSGETQYF. DNA for the CDR3: TGCGCCAGCAGCTCCTATTCCGGGACTAGCGGGGAGACCCAGTACTTC.